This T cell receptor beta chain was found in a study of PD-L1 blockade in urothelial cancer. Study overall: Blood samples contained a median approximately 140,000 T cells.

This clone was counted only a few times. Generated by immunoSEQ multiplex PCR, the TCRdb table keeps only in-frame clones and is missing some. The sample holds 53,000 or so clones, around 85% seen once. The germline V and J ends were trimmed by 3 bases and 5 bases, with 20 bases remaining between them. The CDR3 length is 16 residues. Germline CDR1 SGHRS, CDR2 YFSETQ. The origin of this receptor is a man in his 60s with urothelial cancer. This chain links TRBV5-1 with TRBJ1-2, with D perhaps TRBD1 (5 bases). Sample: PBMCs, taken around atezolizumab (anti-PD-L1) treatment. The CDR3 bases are TGCGCCAGCAGCTCTGAAATTGTGGGGCGCCGTTATGGCTACACCTTC. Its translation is CASSSEIVGRRYGYTF.